Presented here are 17 T cell receptor beta chains from one specimen sequenced in a study of OX40 agonist ivuxolimab in advanced cancers. Libraries were built with the immunoSEQ multiplex PCR assay. Held by TCRdb, this immuneACCESS table contains in-frame sequences only and omits some clones. Under half of the omission traces to an unresolved V gene where checked; the cause of the rest is unknown. The sample table lists 1,500 to 2,000 clones, about 73% of them with a count of one. The ten largest clones capture around 35% of the sample. The sequencing here drew on CD4+ or CD8+ T cells sorted from blood, taken in a trial of the OX40 agonist ivuxolimab. These receptor sequences come from an adult with an advanced solid tumor such as melanoma, head and neck, liver or kidney cancer.

V and J are TRBV9 and TRBJ1-6; D gene ambiguous. Germline-derived CDR1 and CDR2 are SGDLS and YYNGEE. The CDR3 covers 15 residues. V lost 0 bases and J lost 7, with 11 bases in between. The CDR3 nucleotides read TGTGCCAGCAGCGTAGATCTGTTGCCGAATTCACCCCTCCACTTT. It yields the protein CASSVDLLPNSPLHF.

This clone occurred a few times. The chain employs TRBV15 and TRBJ1-3; D unclear. Looked up from germline, CDR1 is LNHNV and CDR2 is YYDKDF (reference sequence). Trimming stripped 3 bases from V and 2 bases from J, with 2 bases between. This CDR3 spans 12 amino acids. CDR3 region: CATSSAGNTIYF. DNA of the CDR3: TGTGCCACCAGCAGCGCTGGAAACACCATATATTTT.

The V gene is TRBV5-5, the J gene TRBJ2-4; 12 bases agree with TRBD2. Per germline, CDR1 SGHKS and CDR2 YYEKEE (reference sequence). This CDR3 region has 16 residues. V trimming: 0 bases; J trimming: 11 bases; junction bases outside the gene matches: 9. CDR3 region: CASSLELAGGRDVQYF. The CDR3 DNA reads TGTGCCAGCAGCTTGGAACTAGCGGGGGGCCGCGACGTTCAGTACTTC.

The chain recombines TRBV6-9 with TRBJ1-6, with a tentative D call TRBD1 (5 bases). Germline loops: CDR1 MNHGY, CDR2 SVAAGI. V shed 5 bases and J shed 10 bases, with 6 bases lying between them. The CDR3 contains 11 residues. Written as DNA, the CDR3 is TGTGCCAGCAGTGACAGCTCACCCCTCCACTTT. It encodes CASSDSSPLHF.

The count of this clone is one. The chain combines TRBV5-6 with TRBJ2-7, with TRBD1 matching over 9 bases. Trimming cost V 4 bases and J 2 bases; bases outside gene matches: 10. Germline V gives CDR1 SGHDT, CDR2 YYEEEE. This CDR3 comprises 16 residues. CDR3 DNA sequence: TGTGCCAGCAGCCCGGGACAGGGTGAGTGGGCCTACGAGCAGTACTTC. It encodes CASSPGQGEWAYEQYF.

This chain links TRBV9 with TRBJ2-3; D not certain. The V end lost 0 bases, the J end lost 6 bases, and 8 bases lay between the germline ends. The CDR3 runs to 13 residues. Germline V gene sequence: CDR1 SGDLS, CDR2 YYNGEE. CDR3 sequence (DNA): TGTGCCAGCAGCGTAGAGGCTGTGGATACGCAGTATTTT. This codes for CASSVEAVDTQYF.

The rearrangement links TRBV5-6 to TRBJ1-2; D perhaps matches TRBD1 (6 bases). V dropped 3 bases and J dropped 4 bases, with 10 bases sitting between them. Germline CDR1 is SGHDT and CDR2 is YYEEEE. This CDR3 spans 13 amino acids. CDR3 coding DNA: TGTGCCAGCAGCTCCGGACAGAGCTATGGCTACACCTTC. Encoded protein: CASSSGQSYGYTF.

The rearrangement uses TRBV6-1 and TRBJ1-6; D remains unclear. Trimming shortened V by 10 bases and J by 4 bases, and 11 bases separated the two germline ends. CDR1 and CDR2 from the germline V gene are MNHNS and SASEGT. CDR3 length: 13 residues. Here the CDR3 DNA reads TGTGCCACCGGCACAGATTATAATTCACCCCTCCACTTT. Translating gives CATGTDYNSPLHF.

A single count supports this clone. J is TRBJ2-3 and V is TRBV4-2, with D tentatively TRBD2 (5 bases). Germline V gene data show CDR1 as LGHNA and CDR2 as YNFKEQ. The CDR3 is 15 amino acids. Trimming shortened V by 0 bases and J by 4 bases, and 11 bases separated the two germline ends. As DNA, the CDR3 is TGTGCCAGCAGCCAAGAGGGAGATTGGGCAGATACGCAGTATTTT. Residues: CASSQEGDWADTQYF.

This clone was seen more than once but under ten times. The chain recombines TRBV9 with TRBJ2-1, with TRBD2 matching 14 bases. With V trimmed by 4 bases and J by 4 bases, 7 bases remained unmatched. CDR3 length equals 17 residues. Per germline, CDR1 SGDLS and CDR2 YYNGEE. CDR3 in amino acids: CASSPRGLAGDYNEQFF. As DNA, the CDR3 is TGTGCCAGCAGCCCAAGGGGACTAGCGGGGGATTACAATGAGCAGTTCTTC.

The rearrangement joins TRBV2 to TRBJ1-2, with D unclear. Germline CDR1 is SNHLY and CDR2 is FYNNEI. The V and J ends lost 4 bases and 3 bases respectively, with 9 bases between them. The CDR3 extends over 13 amino acids. CDR3 residues: CASSGGRDYGYTF. The CDR3 nucleotides read TGTGCCAGCAGTGGAGGTCGGGACTATGGCTACACCTTC.

This clone appeared a few times. V and J are TRBV19 and TRBJ1-1, with D possibly matching TRBD1 (5 bases). CDR1 and CDR2 (germline): LNHDA, SQIVND (reference sequence). This CDR3 contains 17 residues. Trimming pared 5 bases from V and 0 bases from J, leaving 19 bases between. Here the CDR3 DNA reads TGTGCCAGTAGTCTAAGCGGGACCGAGGGAATGAACACTGAAGCTTTCTTT. It is translated as CASSLSGTEGMNTEAFF.

The CDR3 loop is CASSVATNRGGSGANVLTF. The CDR3 DNA is TGTGCCAGCAGCGTAGCTACTAACAGGGGGGGCTCTGGGGCCAACGTCCTGACTTTC. V and J are TRBV9 and TRBJ2-6; tentatively, D is TRBD1 (8 bases). The CDR3 contains 19 residues. Germline V CDR1 and CDR2: SGDLS, YYNGEE. V dropped 0 bases and J dropped 0 bases, with 16 bases sitting between them. Variable domain in full (rest from reference TRBV9 and TRBJ2-6): DSGVTQTPKHLITATGQRVTLRCSPRSGDLSVYWYQQSLDQGLQFLIQYYNGEERAKGNILERFSAQQFPDLHSELNLSSLELGDSALYFCASSVATNRGGSGANVLTFGAGSRLTVL.

The chain employs TRBV12-5 and TRBJ2-2, with D hard to call. CDR1 is LGHNT and CDR2 is FRNRAP in the germline V gene. This CDR3 is built from 11 residues. Trimming cost V 3 bases and J 5 bases, with 1 base left between them. CDR3 residues: CASGLTGELFF. In nucleotides, the CDR3 is TGTGCTAGTGGTTTAACCGGGGAGCTGTTTTTT.

The chain employs TRBV29-1 and TRBJ1-1; no clear D gene. The CDR3 spans 13 residues. Germline values: CDR1 SQVTM, CDR2 ANQGSEA. V was trimmed by 4 bases and J by 3 bases, leaving 12 bases between them. The CDR3 DNA sequence: TGCAGCGTTGTTTGGGGTGGGTACACTGAAGCTTTCTTT. Translated, it gives CSVVWGGYTEAFF.

Worth noting for this clone: Other DNA sequences from this sample encode an identical CDR3 as well. This chain links TRBV6-5 with TRBJ2-2; possibly TRBD1 for D (6 bases). The germline CDR1 and CDR2 sequences are MNHEY and SVGAGI. The germline V and J ends were trimmed by 9 bases and 3 bases, with 14 bases remaining between them. CDR3 size: 14 residues. The CDR3 DNA sequence: TGTGCCAGTTCCCAGGGGACCGACACCGGGGAGCTGTTTTTT. Its protein is CASSQGTDTGELFF.

The J gene is TRBJ1-2, the V gene TRBV6-5; no clear D. Trimming stripped 2 bases from V and 4 bases from J, with 11 bases between. Germline V lookup: CDR1 MNHEY, CDR2 SVGAGI. The CDR3 sequence is 14 residues long. CDR3 sequence reads: CASSYDSEGYGYTF. Here the CDR3 DNA reads TGTGCCAGCAGTTACGATTCCGAGGGCTATGGCTACACCTTC.